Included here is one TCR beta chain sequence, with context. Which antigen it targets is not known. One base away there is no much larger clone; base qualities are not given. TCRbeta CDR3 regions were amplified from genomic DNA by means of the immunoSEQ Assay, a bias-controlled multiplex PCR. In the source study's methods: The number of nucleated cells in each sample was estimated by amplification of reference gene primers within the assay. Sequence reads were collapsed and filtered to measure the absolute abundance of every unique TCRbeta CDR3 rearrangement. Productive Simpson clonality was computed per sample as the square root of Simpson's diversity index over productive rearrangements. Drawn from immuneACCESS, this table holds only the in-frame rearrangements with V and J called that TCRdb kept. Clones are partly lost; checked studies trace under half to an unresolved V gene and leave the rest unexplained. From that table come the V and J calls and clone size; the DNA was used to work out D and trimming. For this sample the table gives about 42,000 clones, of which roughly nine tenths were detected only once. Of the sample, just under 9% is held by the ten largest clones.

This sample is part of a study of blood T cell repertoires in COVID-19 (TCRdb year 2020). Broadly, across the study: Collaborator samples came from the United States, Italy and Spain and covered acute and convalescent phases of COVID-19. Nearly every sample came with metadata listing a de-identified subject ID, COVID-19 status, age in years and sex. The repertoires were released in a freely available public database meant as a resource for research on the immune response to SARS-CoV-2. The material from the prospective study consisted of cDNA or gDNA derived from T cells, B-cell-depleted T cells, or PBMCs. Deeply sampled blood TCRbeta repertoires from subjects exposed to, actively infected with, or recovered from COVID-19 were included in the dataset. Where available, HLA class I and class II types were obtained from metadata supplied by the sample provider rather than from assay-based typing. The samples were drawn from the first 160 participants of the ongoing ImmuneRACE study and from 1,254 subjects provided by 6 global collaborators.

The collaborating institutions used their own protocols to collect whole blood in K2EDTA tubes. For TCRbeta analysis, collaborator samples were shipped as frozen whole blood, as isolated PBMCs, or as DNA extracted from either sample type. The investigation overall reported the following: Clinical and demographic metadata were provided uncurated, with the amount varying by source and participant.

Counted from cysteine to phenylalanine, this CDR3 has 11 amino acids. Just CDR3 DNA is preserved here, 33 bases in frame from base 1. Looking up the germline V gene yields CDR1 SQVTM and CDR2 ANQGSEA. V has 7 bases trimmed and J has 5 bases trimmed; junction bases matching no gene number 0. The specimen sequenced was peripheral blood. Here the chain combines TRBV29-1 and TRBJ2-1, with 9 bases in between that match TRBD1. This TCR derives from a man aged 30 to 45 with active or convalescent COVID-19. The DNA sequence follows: TGCAGCGGGGACAGGGACAATGAGCAGTTCTTC. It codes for CSGDRDNEQFF.